These T cell receptor beta chains were read from a single sample in a study of blood T cell repertoires in COVID-19. TCRdb's table, derived via immunoSEQ multiplex PCR, lists solely in-frame clones and lacks some. The sample contains hundreds of thousands of clones, approximately 90% of which appear only once. The sample taken for sequencing was PBMCs or T cells enriched from blood (not recorded which). Receptors were obtained from a man in his thirties or forties who had recovered from COVID-19. CDR3s include the opening cysteine and the closing phenylalanine or tryptophan. D genes are given only for firm matches. For some rows the clone size is stated as once, few or many, or as a class when expanded; others skip it.

v_gene: TRBV19; d_gene: .; abundance: .; j_gene: TRBJ1-1; CDR3nt: TGTGCCAGTAGTATTGGGAGGGGACAACTTGAAGCTTTCTTT; CDR3aa: CASSIGRGQLEAFF
v_gene: TRBV11-3; d_gene: TRBD1; abundance: .; j_gene: TRBJ1-5; CDR3nt: TGTGCCAGCAGCTTAGATGGGACAGGGAAACAGCCCCAGCATTTT; CDR3aa: CASSLDGTGKQPQHF
v_gene: TRBV12-5; d_gene: TRBD1; abundance: .; j_gene: TRBJ1-2; CDR3nt: TGTGCTAGTGGTTCTACCGAACAGGGGCCCTATGGCTACACCTTC; CDR3aa: CASGSTEQGPYGYTF
v_gene: TRBV6-6; d_gene: TRBD1; abundance: .; j_gene: TRBJ1-4; CDR3nt: TGTGCCAGCAGTTTCCCCGGGACAGGGAAAGAAAAACTGTTTTTT; CDR3aa: CASSFPGTGKEKLFF
v_gene: TRBV6-4; d_gene: .; abundance: .; j_gene: TRBJ1-6; CDR3nt: TGTGCCAGCAGTGACTCGAAGGCAGGGGATAATTCACCCCTCCACTTT; CDR3aa: CASSDSKAGDNSPLHF
v_gene: TRBV30; d_gene: .; abundance: .; j_gene: TRBJ1-1; CDR3nt: TGTGCCTGGAGTATACAGGAGAACACTGAAGCTTTCTTT; CDR3aa: CAWSIQENTEAFF
v_gene: TRBV9; d_gene: .; abundance: .; j_gene: TRBJ2-2; CDR3nt: TGTGCCAGCAGCGGCAACAGGGTTCGCGGGGAGCTGTTTTTT; CDR3aa: CASSGNRVRGELFF
v_gene: TRBV30; d_gene: .; abundance: .; j_gene: TRBJ1-5; CDR3nt: TGTGCCTGGAGTGCGGACAGCCATAGCAATCAGCCCCAGCATTTT; CDR3aa: CAWSADSHSNQPQHF
v_gene: TRBV7-2; d_gene: TRBD2; abundance: .; j_gene: TRBJ2-5; CDR3nt: TGTGCCAGCAGCTGGGAGGGACTAGGTGGGACCCAGTACTTC; CDR3aa: CASSWEGLGGTQYF
v_gene: TRBV19; d_gene: .; abundance: .; j_gene: TRBJ1-6; CDR3nt: TGTGCCAGTACCCCCGGGGTCTCCTATAATTCACCCCTCCACTTT; CDR3aa: CASTPGVSYNSPLHF
v_gene: TRBV30; d_gene: .; abundance: .; j_gene: TRBJ2-3; CDR3nt: TGTGCCAGCCAGACAGCTAGCACAGATACGCAGTATTTT; CDR3aa: CASQTASTDTQYF
v_gene: TRBV11-2; d_gene: TRBD2; abundance: .; j_gene: TRBJ2-3; CDR3nt: TGTGCCAGCAGCGTTCAGCGGGGGGAGACAGATACGCAGTATTTT; CDR3aa: CASSVQRGETDTQYF
v_gene: TRBV18; d_gene: .; abundance: .; j_gene: TRBJ1-1; CDR3nt: TGTGCCAGCTCACCACCGCGGGGTAGGACTGAAGCTTTCTTT; CDR3aa: CASSPPRGRTEAFF
v_gene: TRBV5-1; d_gene: .; abundance: .; j_gene: TRBJ2-2; CDR3nt: TGCGCCAGCAGCCCCACTAGCAACCCCGGGGAGCTGTTTTTT; CDR3aa: CASSPTSNPGELFF
v_gene: TRBV2; d_gene: TRBD1; abundance: .; j_gene: TRBJ2-2; CDR3nt: TGTGCCAGCAAGGGACAGTCGAACACCGGGGAGCTGTTTTTT; CDR3aa: CASKGQSNTGELFF
v_gene: TRBV9; d_gene: .; abundance: .; j_gene: TRBJ2-3; CDR3nt: TGTGCCAGCAACCTAGCGCCCACAGATACGCAGTATTTT; CDR3aa: CASNLAPTDTQYF
v_gene: TRBV5-1; d_gene: .; abundance: .; j_gene: TRBJ2-3; CDR3nt: TGCGCCAGCAGCTTGAGTCGGGAGACAAATACGCAGTATTTT; CDR3aa: CASSLSRETNTQYF
v_gene: TRBV5-1; d_gene: TRBD1; abundance: .; j_gene: TRBJ2-3; CDR3nt: TGCGCCAGCAGCTCAGGACAGGGAGCTGTTGGAACAGATACGCAGTATTTT; CDR3aa: CASSSGQGAVGTDTQYF
v_gene: TRBV7-2; d_gene: TRBD1; abundance: .; j_gene: TRBJ1-2; CDR3nt: TGTGCCAGCAGCTCCCCGGGACAGATTTATGGCTACACCTTC; CDR3aa: CASSSPGQIYGYTF
v_gene: TRBV30; d_gene: .; abundance: .; j_gene: TRBJ1-1; CDR3nt: TGTGCCTGGAGTACGGCCAGGGGCTTCACTGAAGCTTTCTTT; CDR3aa: CAWSTARGFTEAFF
v_gene: TRBV19; d_gene: .; abundance: once; j_gene: TRBJ1-5; CDR3nt: TGTGCCAGTAGTACCAGGGTAGGGGATCAGCCCCAGCATTTT; CDR3aa: CASSTRVGDQPQHF
v_gene: TRBV5-6; d_gene: .; abundance: .; j_gene: TRBJ1-1; CDR3nt: TGTGCCAGCAGCTTGTGGGGGCACGGCACTGAAGCTTTCTTT; CDR3aa: CASSLWGHGTEAFF
v_gene: TRBV9; d_gene: .; abundance: .; j_gene: TRBJ2-1; CDR3nt: TGTGCCAGCAGCGGAAACACAGGTGAGCAGTTCTTC; CDR3aa: CASSGNTGEQFF
v_gene: TRBV3-1/TRBV3-2; d_gene: TRBD2; abundance: .; j_gene: TRBJ2-7; CDR3nt: TGTGCCAGCAGCCATACTCCGGGACTAGAATGGTACTTC; CDR3aa: CASSHTPGLEWYF
v_gene: TRBV2; d_gene: .; abundance: .; j_gene: TRBJ1-5; CDR3nt: TGTGCCAGCAGTGACTCAGGGAATCAGCCCCAGCATTTT; CDR3aa: CASSDSGNQPQHF
v_gene: TRBV13; d_gene: .; abundance: .; j_gene: TRBJ1-6; CDR3nt: TGTGCCAGCAGCTTAAGTAGTTCACCCCTCCACTTT; CDR3aa: CASSLSSSPLHF
v_gene: TRBV9; d_gene: TRBD1; abundance: .; j_gene: TRBJ2-7; CDR3nt: TGTGCCAGCAGCGTAGGGACAGGGGGGCCCTACGAGCAGTACTTC; CDR3aa: CASSVGTGGPYEQYF
v_gene: TRBV2; d_gene: TRBD2; abundance: .; j_gene: TRBJ2-1; CDR3nt: TGTGCCAGCAGTGGACTAGCGCGCGACAATGAGCAGTTCTTC; CDR3aa: CASSGLARDNEQFF
v_gene: TRBV7-2; d_gene: .; abundance: .; j_gene: TRBJ2-4; CDR3nt: TGTGCCAGCAGCCCCGACGGGGTGCGGGGGCGAGCCAAAAACATTCAGTACTTC; CDR3aa: CASSPDGVRGRAKNIQYF
v_gene: TRBV7-9; d_gene: TRBD2; abundance: .; j_gene: TRBJ2-1; CDR3nt: TGTGCCAGCAGCTTAATTAGCGGGCCCCAATATGGCGATGAGCAGTTCTTC; CDR3aa: CASSLISGPQYGDEQFF